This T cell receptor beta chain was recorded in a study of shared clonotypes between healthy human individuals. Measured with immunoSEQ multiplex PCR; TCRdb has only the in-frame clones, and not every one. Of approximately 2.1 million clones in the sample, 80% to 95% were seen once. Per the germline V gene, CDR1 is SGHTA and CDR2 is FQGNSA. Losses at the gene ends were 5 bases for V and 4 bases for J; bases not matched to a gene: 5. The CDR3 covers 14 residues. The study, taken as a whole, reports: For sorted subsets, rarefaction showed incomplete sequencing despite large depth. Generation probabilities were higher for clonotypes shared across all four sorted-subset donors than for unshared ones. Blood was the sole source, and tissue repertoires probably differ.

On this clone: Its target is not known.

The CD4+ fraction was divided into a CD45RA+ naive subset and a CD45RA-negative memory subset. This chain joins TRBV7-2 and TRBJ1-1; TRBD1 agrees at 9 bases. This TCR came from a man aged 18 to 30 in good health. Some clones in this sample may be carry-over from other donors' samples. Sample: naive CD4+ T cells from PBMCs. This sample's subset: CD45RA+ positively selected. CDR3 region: CASSIRGQGTEAFF. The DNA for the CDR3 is TGTGCCAGCAGCATACGGGGACAGGGCACTGAAGCTTTCTTT.